Presented here are 15 T cell receptor beta chains from one specimen sequenced in a study of blood T cell repertoires in COVID-19 (TCRdb year 2020). Library creation used the immunoSEQ multiplex PCR assay. Not all clones reach the TCRdb copy of this immuneACCESS table, which keeps in-frame sequences only. Checked studies attribute under half of the gap to unresolved V genes and leave the rest unexplained. The sample profile shows a few hundred thousand clones; roughly 85% of them were found once. Of the sample, around 2.9% is held by the ten largest clones. Sequenced sample: peripheral blood. These receptors originate from a woman in her thirties with active or convalescent COVID-19.

The V call is TRBV7-6, the J call TRBJ2-5; 13 bases align to TRBD2. J was trimmed by 4 bases and V by 1 base; bases with no gene match: 3. Germline V gene sequence: CDR1 SGHVS, CDR2 FNYEAQ. This CDR3 has 16 amino acids. CDR3 nucleotides: TGTGCCAGCAGCTTAGAACTAGCGGGGGGGCGAGAGACCCAGTACTTC. As protein: CASSLELAGGRETQYF. Together with reference TRBV7-6 and TRBJ2-5, the CDR3 gives the full variable domain: GAGVSQSPRYKVTKRGQDVALRCDPISGHVSLYWYRQALGQGPEFLTYFNYEAQQDKSGLPNDRFSAERPEGSISTLTIQRTEQRDSAMYRCASSLELAGGRETQYFGPGTRLLVL.

A few counts support this clone. The chain recombines TRBV7-9 with TRBJ1-5; no definite D call. The CDR3 consists of 15 residues. The V and J ends lost 5 bases and 6 bases respectively, with 17 bases between them. Germline V gene data show CDR1 as SEHNR and CDR2 as FQNEAQ (reference sequence). CDR3 region: CASSPSAGVGQPQHF. CDR3 in DNA: TGTGCCAGCAGCCCTTCTGCAGGCGTGGGTCAGCCCCAGCATTTT.

This chain connects TRBV6-5 to TRBJ2-7; TRBD2 might be the D (7 bases). The V end lost 6 bases, the J end lost 6 bases, and 18 bases lay between the germline ends. CDR1 MNHEY and CDR2 SVGAGI come from the germline V gene. This CDR3 has 14 residues. CDR3 in DNA: TGTGCCAGCAGATCCCCGGACCGGGGGGCCGAGCAGTACTTC. Translated, it gives CASRSPDRGAEQYF.

The V and J genes are TRBV16 and TRBJ1-1; perhaps TRBD1 as D (5 bases). Germline values: CDR1 KGHSY, CDR2 FQNENV. The V end lost 3 bases, the J end lost 1 base, and 9 bases lay between the germline ends. The CDR3 contains 14 residues. Here the CDR3 reads CASSQEDRNTEAFF. The CDR3 coding sequence is TGTGCCAGCAGCCAGGAAGACAGGAACACTGAAGCTTTCTTT.

The rearrangement joins TRBV18 to TRBJ2-5, with 15 bases matching TRBD2. Germline V gene lookup returns CDR1 KGHSH and CDR2 LQKENI. The trim removed 2 bases at V and 1 base at J, leaving 2 bases unmatched. CDR3 length equals 17 residues. The DNA for the CDR3 is TGTGCCAGCTCACCATGGACTAGCGGGGGGGCCCAAGAGACCCAGTACTTC. Amino acid sequence: CASSPWTSGGAQETQYF.

Of note for this clone: At the DNA level, this CDR3 is encoded by other sequences in the same sample as well. The chain carries TRBV10-2 and TRBJ2-3; possibly TRBD2 for D (5 bases). The CDR3 sequence is 17 residues long. V was pared by 0 bases and J by 1 base, with 14 bases between. From germline, CDR1 is WSHSY and CDR2 SAAADI. CDR3 nucleotide sequence: TGCGCCAGCAGTGAGTCGAAGCTAGCAGGAGGCACAGATACGCAGTATTTT. It specifies CASSESKLAGGTDTQYF.

The chain employs TRBV7-2 and TRBJ1-2; D remains unclear. V lost 4 bases, J lost 4 bases, and 10 bases lay in between. The germline V gene encodes CDR1 SGHTA and CDR2 FQGNSA. The CDR3 contains 13 residues. In DNA form, the CDR3 reads TGTGCCAGCAGCTCCCGCTATGGCTATGGCTACACCTTC. The encoded protein is CASSSRYGYGYTF.

This chain joins TRBV12-2 and TRBJ1-4; the table's D call, TRBD1, has no DNA check behind it. TRBV12-2 is a recognized pseudogene. The CDR3 covers 16 residues. The CDR3 DNA reads as TGTGCAAGTCGCTTAGCGGGACAGGGGGCGGGGGAAAAACTGTTTTTT. Its protein product is CASRLAGQGAGEKLFF.

This chain joins TRBV23-1 and TRBJ2-7; tentative D call: TRBD2 (6 bases). TRBV23-1 counts as an open reading frame of uncertain function. The CDR3 consists of 14 residues. The V gene lost 6 bases and the J gene lost 6 bases, with 18 bases spanning the gap. The CDR3 is CASSPAGRRGEQYF. CDR3 DNA: TGCGCCAGCAGCCCCGCGGGGAGACGGGGCGAGCAGTACTTC.

A single count supports this clone. The V call is TRBV24-1, the J call TRBJ2-1; 8 bases map to TRBD1. This CDR3 is built from 15 residues. V lost 5 bases to trimming and J lost 0 bases; unmatched junction nucleotides: 2. The germline gives CDR1 KGHDR, CDR2 SFDVKD. CDR3 loop: CATSVGQASYNEQFF. In DNA, the CDR3 is TGTGCCACCAGTGTGGGACAGGCCTCCTACAATGAGCAGTTCTTC.

This chain connects TRBV30 to TRBJ1-2; D is unclear. This CDR3 is 14 amino acids long. Germline values: CDR1 GTSNPN, CDR2 SVGIG (reference sequence). V lost 5 bases, J lost 4 bases, and 17 bases lay in between. The chain's CDR3 is CAWEDIFHSYGYTF. In nucleotides, the CDR3 is TGTGCCTGGGAAGACATATTTCATAGCTATGGCTACACCTTC.

The chain carries TRBV21-1 and TRBJ1-5; the tabulated D call, TRBD1, remains unverified against the DNA. TRBV21-1 is tagged as a pseudogene. The CDR3 has 17 amino acids. CDR3 region: CASSHGDRANSNQPQHF. CDR3 nucleotide sequence: TGTGCCAGCAGCCACGGGGACAGGGCCAATAGCAATCAGCCCCAGCATTTT.

The chain uses TRBV6-2 or TRBV6-3 and TRBJ1-2, with D perhaps matching TRBD1 (6 bases). The CDR3 covers 15 residues. Germline V CDR1 and CDR2: MNHEY, SVGEGT. Trimming cost V 6 bases and J 6 bases, with 20 bases left between them. The chain's CDR3 is CASSSPGVGANGYTF. The CDR3 DNA sequence: TGTGCCAGCAGCTCCCCTGGCGTGGGGGCGAATGGCTACACCTTC.

This clone was seen just once. The chain is built from TRBV4-2 and TRBJ1-1, with 7 bases identical to TRBD1. The CDR3 has 16 residues. Germline trimming cut 4 bases from V and 4 bases from J; bases unmatched to any gene: 12. The germline gives CDR1 LGHNA, CDR2 YNFKEQ. This CDR3 is CASSPSSRTGPTEAFF. In DNA, the CDR3 is TGTGCCAGCAGCCCAAGTAGCCGGACAGGTCCCACTGAAGCTTTCTTT.

The DNA of the CDR3 is TGTGCCAGCAGCTTAGCCGGGACCGGGGAGCTGTTTTTT. Translation gives CASSLAGTGELFF. V is TRBV7-3 and J is TRBJ2-2; unclear D gene. Germline V lookup: CDR1 SGHTA, CDR2 FQGTGA. Trimming pared 2 bases from V and 5 bases from J, leaving 6 bases between. The CDR3 loop spans 13 amino acids.